The rows below give T cell receptor beta chains drawn from one sample of a study of cytomegalovirus exposure and HLA in healthy donors. TCRdb keeps only in-frame clones here, not all; method: immunoSEQ multiplex PCR. The repertoire has roughly 180,000 clones, 80% of them found once; the top ten carry less than 2%. Sequenced material: PBMCs. These receptors were collected from a woman in her twenties or thirties in good health and CMV-seronegative. Both conserved end residues are part of each CDR3. A D gene is named only where the DNA matches it firmly. Size tells how often a clone was seen (once, few, many) or the class of an expanded clone, and some rows leave it out.

>TRBJ2-5|NA|NA|TRBV5-6
TGTGCCAGCAGCTTCGACCCAGGGGAGACCCAGTACTTC
CASSFDPGETQYF
>TRBJ1-3|few|TRBD1|TRBV18
TGTGCCAGCTCACCATTCGTGAAGGGGGCGGATTTCTCTGGAAACACCATATATTTT
CASSPFVKGADFSGNTIYF
>TRBJ2-7|NA|TRBD1|TRBV6-6
TGTGCCAGCAGGACAGGGGGCGATCCCGAGCAGTACTTC
CASRTGGDPEQYF
>TRBJ2-7|few|TRBD2|TRBV5-4
TGTGCCAGCAGCTTGGGACTAGCGGGGGGAAACTACGAGCAGTACTTC
CASSLGLAGGNYEQYF
>TRBJ2-3|NA|TRBD2|TRBV4-3
TGCGCCAGCAGCCTCACCCTCGGGCTAGCGGGGGTAGATACGCAGTATTTT
CASSLTLGLAGVDTQYF
>TRBJ2-4|NA|TRBD2|TRBV29-1
TGCAGCGTTGTTTCCCCGAAGAGCGGGGGGCTTAAAAACATTCAGTACTTC
CSVVSPKSGGLKNIQYF
>TRBJ1-4|NA|NA|TRBV6-6
TGTGCCAGCAGTGGGACTGTTGCAACTAATGAAAAACTGTTTTTT
CASSGTVATNEKLFF
>TRBJ1-3|few|NA|TRBV18
TGTGCCAGCTCACCACCTTACCAACTTATCTCTGGAAACACCATATATTTT
CASSPPYQLISGNTIYF
>TRBJ2-1|NA|TRBD2|TRBV9
TGTGCCAGCAGCGCCGGGACTAGCGGGGGCAATGAGCAGTTCTTC
CASSAGTSGGNEQFF
>TRBJ1-1|NA|NA|TRBV9
TGTGCCAGCAGCGTAGCGCACTCCATGAACACTGAAGCTTTCTTT
CASSVAHSMNTEAFF
>TRBJ1-2|NA|TRBD1|TRBV9
TGTGCCAGCAGCTCCCGGACAGGGGATCGCTACACCTTC
CASSSRTGDRYTF
>TRBJ2-3|NA|TRBD2|TRBV19
TGTGCCAGTAGTATCCTACTAGCGCCTAGCACAGATACGCAGTATTTT
CASSILLAPSTDTQYF
>TRBJ2-1|NA|TRBD1|TRBV29-1
TGCAGCGCGGACAGGGTGCCTGAGCAGTTCTTC
CSADRVPEQFF
>TRBJ2-1|NA|TRBD2|TRBV9
TGTGCCAGCAGCCCAAGGGAGGGTAGCTACAATGAGCAGTTCTTC
CASSPREGSYNEQFF
>TRBJ2-2|NA|NA|TRBV7-2
TGTGCCAGCAGCTTACTCAGGAACACCGGGGAGCTGTTTTTT
CASSLLRNTGELFF
>TRBJ2-1|few|NA|TRBV6-4
TGTGCCAGCAGTTCCGGACTCTCCTCCTACAATGAGCAGTTCTTC
CASSSGLSSYNEQFF
>TRBJ1-1|once|TRBD1|TRBV7-9
TGTGCCAGCCATCAGGGGGCCGGCACTGAAGCTTTCTTT
CASHQGAGTEAFF
>TRBJ2-7|NA|NA|TRBV11-2
TGTGCCAGCAGCTTCGACCAAACTAGCGAGCAGTACTTC
CASSFDQTSEQYF
>TRBJ2-1|NA|TRBD2|TRBV19
TGTGCCAGTAGTATCCCTAGCGGGAATGAGCAGTTCTTC
CASSIPSGNEQFF
>TRBJ2-5|few|TRBD1|TRBV7-2
TGTGCCAGCAGCCCACAGGGGCGGAACCAAGAGACCCAGTACTTC
CASSPQGRNQETQYF
>TRBJ2-1|NA|NA|TRBV4-1
TGCGCCAGCAGCCAGGGGGACTTGTACTCCTACAATGAGCAGTTCTTC
CASSQGDLYSYNEQFF
>TRBJ2-2|NA|NA|TRBV5-1
TGCGCCAGCAGCTCCGAGTACACCGGGGAGCTGTTTTTT
CASSSEYTGELFF
>TRBJ2-2|NA|NA|TRBV6-5
TGTGCCAGCAGTTACTTAGGGGTGAACACCGGGGAGCTGTTTTTT
CASSYLGVNTGELFF
>TRBJ2-5|NA|NA|TRBV10-1
TGCGCCAGCAGTGCAACCCAGTACCAAGAGACCCAGTACTTC
CASSATQYQETQYF
>TRBJ2-7|once|NA|TRBV6-5
TGTGCCAGCAGTTACTCATGGCGGTACGAGCAGTACTTC
CASSYSWRYEQYF
>TRBJ2-1|NA|NA|TRBV10-1
TGCGCCAGCAGTGATGCGGGTGACTCCTACAATGAGCAGTTCTTC
CASSDAGDSYNEQFF
>TRBJ1-5|NA|NA|TRBV6-5
TGTGCCAGCAGTTACCCAGGCCCGGGGGGTCAGCCCCAGCATTTT
CASSYPGPGGQPQHF
>TRBJ1-5|NA|TRBD1|TRBV30
TGTGCCTGGAGTGTACTAGGACAGGGAGGGGATCAGCCCCAGCATTTT
CAWSVLGQGGDQPQHF
>TRBJ2-5|few|NA|TRBV4-1
TGCGCCAGCAGCCAACTCAGGGGAGAGACCCAGTACTTC
CASSQLRGETQYF
>TRBJ1-5|NA|TRBD1|TRBV6-6
TGTGCCAGCAGTTACTCGGGACAGGGGGCCCAGCCCCAGCATTTT
CASSYSGQGAQPQHF
>TRBJ1-1|NA|TRBD1|TRBV9
TGTGCCAGCAGCAACCGGGACAGGGGGACCGAAGCTTTCTTT
CASSNRDRGTEAFF
>TRBJ2-5|few|NA|TRBV14
TGTGCCAGCAGCGTCGGACTAATAGAGACCCAGTACTTC
CASSVGLIETQYF
>TRBJ2-1|NA|TRBD1|TRBV23-1
TGCGCCAGCAGCGAGAAACAGGGGGTAAATGAGCAGTTCTTC
CASSEKQGVNEQFF
>TRBJ2-3|NA|NA|TRBV10-3
TGTGCCATCAGTGTGGCGGCCGACGCAGATACGCAGTATTTT
CAISVAADADTQYF
>TRBJ1-5|NA|TRBD1|TRBV18
TGTGCCAGCTCACCATTCCAGGGGGCAGGACAGCCCCAGCATTTT
CASSPFQGAGQPQHF
>TRBJ2-6|NA|NA|TRBV18
TGTGCCAGCTCACCCGGGAGTAGTCTCGGGGCCAACGTCCTGACTTTC
CASSPGSSLGANVLTF
>TRBJ2-3|NA|TRBD2|TRBV30
TGTGCCTGGAGCGGGGGGGGAGATACGCAGTATTTT
CAWSGGGDTQYF
>TRBJ2-5|NA|NA|TRBV30
TGTGCCTGGAGTGTTGGCGGGGCCCAAGAGACCCAGTACTTC
CAWSVGGAQETQYF
>TRBJ2-5|NA|NA|TRBV7-2
TGTGCCAGCAGCTTAGCCTCTCTCCAAGAGACCCAGTACTTC
CASSLASLQETQYF
>TRBJ1-1|NA|NA|TRBV18
TGTGCCAGCTCACCGACAGGATTCCCCATGAACACTGAAGCTTTCTTT
CASSPTGFPMNTEAFF
>TRBJ1-2|NA|TRBD1|TRBV4-3
TGCGCCAGCAGCCCGGACAGGGGCGATGGCTACACCTTC
CASSPDRGDGYTF
>TRBJ2-1|NA|TRBD1|TRBV7-9
TGTGCCAGCAGCCCCCCCGGACAGGTGAAATACAATGAGCAGTTCTTC
CASSPPGQVKYNEQFF
>TRBJ2-7|NA|NA|TRBV19
TGTGCCAGTAGTATAAGGGACACCTACGAGCAGTACTTC
CASSIRDTYEQYF
>TRBJ1-2|NA|TRBD1|TRBV29-1
TGCAGCGTTGAAGATCTTTCGAGACAGGGGGTTTCTGGCTACACCTTC
CSVEDLSRQGVSGYTF
>TRBJ2-3|few|TRBD2|TRBV30
TGTGCCTGGAGTGTCGCGGGGGGGAATACGCAGTATTTT
CAWSVAGGNTQYF
>TRBJ1-1|NA|TRBD1|TRBV27
TGTGCCACCGCGAATTGGGACAGGGGAATAGCTTTCTTT
CATANWDRGIAFF
>TRBJ1-2|NA|NA|TRBV19
TGTGCCAGTAGAAATGCGGGCGGGTATGGCTACACCTTC
CASRNAGGYGYTF
>TRBJ1-2|NA|TRBD1|TRBV18
TGTGCCAGCTCACCACGGCAGGGGGACTATGGCTACACCTTC
CASSPRQGDYGYTF
>TRBJ2-3|once|TRBD2|TRBV10-2
TGCGCCAGCAGCCAGACTAGCGGGGGAGGTGGAGATACGCAGTATTTT
CASSQTSGGGGDTQYF
>TRBJ2-7|once|TRBD1|TRBV10-3
TGTGCCATCAGTGAGCGGGGACAGGCGTTCTACGAGCAGTACTTC
CAISERGQAFYEQYF
>TRBJ2-7|NA|NA|TRBV11-2
TGTGCCAGCAGCTTAGCGACCGCAGGGGTGCAGTACTTC
CASSLATAGVQYF
>TRBJ1-1|few|TRBD1|TRBV5-1
TGCGCCAGCAGCTTGGGGCTGGGACAGGGTGTCACTGAAGCTTTCTTT
CASSLGLGQGVTEAFF
>TRBJ1-6|NA|TRBD1|TRBV30
TGTGCCCGGCGACCCCGGGACAGAGATAATTCACCCCTCCACTTT
CARRPRDRDNSPLHF
>TRBJ2-3|NA|TRBD1|TRBV5-1
TGCGCCAGCAGCTTGGCGGACAGGGGGCGAGGGGATACGCAGTATTTT
CASSLADRGRGDTQYF
>TRBJ2-7|NA|NA|TRBV7-9
TGTGCCAGCAGCGTTGGACAGCGGATAGGCGAGCAGTACTTC
CASSVGQRIGEQYF